The clone carrying this T cell receptor beta chain has only a few counts. The antigen is undetermined. This sample is part of a study of metastatic and nonmetastatic thyroid tumors. The overall study: Repertoires from malignant and benign thyroid patients were compared across blood and tumor or nodule tissue.

Per germline, CDR1 MDHEN and CDR2 SYDVKM. V shed 6 bases, J shed 9 bases, and the junction held 12 bases outside the gene matches. The CDR3 contains 15 residues. Original methodology: A classifier of distant metastasis in papillary thyroid cancer was built from CDR3 differences (across clinicopathological groups). MiXCR re-clonotyped the PCR reads for TCRdb. Clone size and V and J calls follow TCRdb, not the original study. The sample yields roughly 14,000 clones, about 31% seen once. All patients were untreated before thyroid surgery. Overall study results and limits: Across blood and tumor, TCR beta diversity in malignant thyroid tumors was reportedly significantly higher than in benign nodules.

Sequencing was carried out using tumor tissue. The chain employs TRBV28 and TRBJ2-5; TRBD2 matches 11 bases. This sequence originates from a male donor with papillary thyroid cancer or a benign thyroid nodule (not recorded which). Some clones in this sample may be carry-over from other donors' samples. The CDR3 region has the DNA TGTGCCAGCAGCAAGACTAGCGGGGCCACGCTGGCCCAGTACTTC. Residues: CASSKTSGATLAQYF.